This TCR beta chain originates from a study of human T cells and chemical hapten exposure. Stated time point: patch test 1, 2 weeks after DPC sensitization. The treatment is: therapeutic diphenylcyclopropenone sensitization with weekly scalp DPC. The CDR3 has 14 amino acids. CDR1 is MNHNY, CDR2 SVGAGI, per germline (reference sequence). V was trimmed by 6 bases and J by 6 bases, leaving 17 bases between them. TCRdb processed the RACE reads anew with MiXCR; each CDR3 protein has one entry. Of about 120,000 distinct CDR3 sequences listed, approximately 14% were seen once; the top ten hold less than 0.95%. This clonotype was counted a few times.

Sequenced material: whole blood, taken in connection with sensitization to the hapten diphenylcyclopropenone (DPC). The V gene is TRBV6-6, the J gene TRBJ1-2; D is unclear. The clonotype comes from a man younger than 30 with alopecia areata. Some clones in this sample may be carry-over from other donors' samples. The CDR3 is CASSPGGRNHGYTF. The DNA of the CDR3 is TGTGCCAGCAGCCCAGGCGGCAGGAACCATGGCTACACCTTC.